Presented here are 29 T cell receptor beta chains from one specimen sequenced in a study of blood T cell repertoires in COVID-19. Measured with immunoSEQ multiplex PCR; TCRdb has only the in-frame clones, and not every one. This sample has 55,000 to 80,000 clones, with approximately 83% found just once. Sequences were obtained from peripheral blood. The receptors come from a man aged 70 or older with acute or convalescent COVID-19.

The sample holds one count of this clone. The chain joins TRBV28 to TRBJ2-5; the match to TRBD1 covers 9 bases. Looked up from germline, CDR1 is MDHEN and CDR2 is SYDVKM. CDR3 length: 15 residues. The ends lost 6 bases at V and 4 bases at J; junction bases unmatched: 9. CDR3 in DNA: TGTGCCAGCAGCACTTGGACAGGGGCACCAGAGACCCAGTACTTC. This sequence encodes CASSTWTGAPETQYF.

This rearrangement joins TRBV6-5 to TRBJ2-2; TRBD2 is a possible D gene (5 bases). The V gene's germline CDR1 is MNHEY and CDR2 SVGAGI. CDR3 length equals 14 residues. Trimming shortened V by 2 bases and J by 5 bases, and 9 bases separated the two germline ends. Here the CDR3 reads CASSYMPGTGELFF. The CDR3 DNA follows: TGTGCCAGCAGTTACATGCCGGGAACCGGGGAGCTGTTTTTT.

The J gene is TRBJ2-7, the V gene TRBV5-4; the match to TRBD1 covers 11 bases. The trim removed 4 bases at V and 0 bases at J, leaving 3 bases unmatched. Germline V gene lookup returns CDR1 SGHNT and CDR2 YYREEE (reference sequence). CDR3 length: 15 amino acids. CDR3 loop: CASSLGQGGSYEQYF. CDR3 coding DNA: TGTGCCAGCAGCCTGGGACAGGGGGGCTCCTACGAGCAGTACTTC.

The J gene is TRBJ2-7, the V gene TRBV11-3, with 7 bases aligning to TRBD2. Germline loops: CDR1 SGHNT, CDR2 YENEEA. This CDR3 contains 14 residues. Trimming at V came to 5 bases and at J to 4 bases, leaving 8 bases not matched to a gene. CDR3 protein: CASSLGGGSYEQYF. The CDR3 coding sequence is TGTGCCAGCAGCCTAGGAGGCGGGAGTTACGAGCAGTACTTC.

The table lists this clone with a few counts. The chain is built from TRBV4-2 and TRBJ2-2, with 13 bases that match TRBD2. Germline V gene data show CDR1 as LGHNA and CDR2 as YNFKEQ. V shed 0 bases and J 5 bases; nucleotides not matched to a gene: 6. This CDR3 region has 18 residues. The CDR3 coding sequence is TGTGCCAGCAGCCAAGAGGGCGGACTAGCGGGAGATACCGGGGAGCTGTTTTTT. Translated: CASSQEGGLAGDTGELFF.

This chain connects TRBV30 to TRBJ1-1, with a weak D call TRBD1 (5 bases). The CDR3 contains 14 residues. Germline V gives CDR1 GTSNPN, CDR2 SVGIG (reference sequence). V was shortened by 0 bases and J by 9 bases, with 17 bases between the two germline ends. This chain's CDR3 is CAWSVPGRDMQAFF. The CDR3 DNA reads TGTGCCTGGAGTGTACCAGGGCGCGACATGCAAGCTTTCTTT.

As to this clone: Other DNA sequences in the same sample also yield this CDR3. CDR3 DNA sequence: TGTGCCAGTAGTCTTCAGGGGGCCTACGAGCAGTACTTC. Translated: CASSLQGAYEQYF. The rearrangement links TRBV19 to TRBJ2-7; 7 bases map to TRBD1. Trimming removed 5 bases from V and 2 bases from J; junction bases left unmatched: 3. The CDR3 has 13 residues. In germline, CDR1 is LNHDA, CDR2 SQIVND (reference sequence).

This clone appeared a single time. The chain links TRBV5-1 to TRBJ2-3, with 8 bases aligning to TRBD2. V trimming: 3 bases; J trimming: 2 bases; junction bases outside the gene matches: 11. Germline loops: CDR1 SGHRS, CDR2 YFSETQ. The CDR3 sequence is 17 residues long. The CDR3 DNA is TGCGCCAGCAGCTCAAGAGGTCGGGGGGGAAACACAGATACGCAGTATTTT. Translated: CASSSRGRGGNTDTQYF.

The V and J genes are TRBV6-5 and TRBJ2-5; 9 bases map to TRBD1. The CDR3 contains 16 residues. Germline CDR1 is MNHEY and CDR2 is SVGAGI. Losses at the gene ends were 1 base for V and 9 bases for J; bases not matched to a gene: 12. The CDR3 protein is CASSYFIGQGPSSQYF. The CDR3 nucleotides read TGTGCCAGCAGTTACTTTATCGGACAGGGGCCGAGTTCCCAGTACTTC.

V is TRBV18 and J is TRBJ1-1; tentative D call: TRBD1 (6 bases). The CDR3 consists of 15 residues. Trimming pared 4 bases from V and 1 base from J, leaving 13 bases between. Per germline, CDR1 KGHSH and CDR2 LQKENI. The CDR3 nucleotides are TGTGCCAGCTCACTTACAGGGCTGGGGAACACTGAAGCTTTCTTT. Translated: CASSLTGLGNTEAFF. Combining the CDR3 with reference TRBV18 and TRBJ1-1 gives the whole variable domain NAGVMQNPRHLVRRRGQEARLRCSPMKGHSHVYWYRQLPEEGLKFMVYLQKENIIDESGMPKERFSAEFPKEGPSILRIQQVVRGDSAAYFCASSLTGLGNTEAFFGQGTRLTVV.

The chain links TRBV5-1 to TRBJ2-1; 8 positions match TRBD2. CDR1 SGHRS and CDR2 YFSETQ come from the germline V gene. The CDR3 is 14 residues long. V shed 4 bases, J shed 7 bases, and the junction held 7 bases outside the gene matches. CDR3 in amino acids: CASSVGLVVNEQFF. CDR3 DNA: TGCGCCAGCAGCGTGGGACTAGTTGTTAATGAGCAGTTCTTC.

The V and J genes are TRBV10-2 and TRBJ2-7, with 10 nucleotides matching TRBD2. This CDR3 has 16 residues. The germline V gene has CDR1 WSHSY and CDR2 SAAADI. With V trimmed by 6 bases and J by 5 bases, 13 bases remained unmatched. The CDR3 spells CASSHTSGRGIHEQYF. CDR3 nucleotide sequence: TGCGCCAGCAGCCACACCAGCGGGAGGGGGATCCACGAGCAGTACTTC.

V and J are TRBV7-3 and TRBJ2-2, with a possible D match to TRBD1 (6 bases). Germline CDR1 and CDR2: SGHTA and FQGTGA. Trimming shortened V by 5 bases and J by 0 bases, and 13 bases separated the two germline ends. The CDR3 consists of 16 residues. As DNA, the CDR3 is TGTGCCAGCAGCCTTACAGGGTCAGCGAACACCGGGGAGCTGTTTTTT. Its translation: CASSLTGSANTGELFF.

The chain joins TRBV24-1 to TRBJ2-2; TRBD2 matches at 12 bases. In germline, CDR1 is KGHDR, CDR2 SFDVKD. The CDR3 is 17 residues long. After removal of 5 bases from V and 1 base from J, the junction contained 4 bases not matched to a gene. Here the CDR3 DNA reads TGTGCCACCAGTGCTAGCGGGAGGGCTGGGAACACCGGGGAGCTGTTTTTT. Translating gives CATSASGRAGNTGELFF.

This chain connects TRBV5-4 to TRBJ1-1; D might be TRBD1 (5 bases). Germline V gene sequence: CDR1 SGHNT, CDR2 YYREEE (reference sequence). Trimming removed 4 bases at V and 0 bases at J, with 10 bases between. This CDR3 contains 14 residues. CDR3 nucleotides: TGTGCCAGCAGCGGTGACAGATTGAACACTGAAGCTTTCTTT. Amino acids: CASSGDRLNTEAFF.

This clone showed up just once. The chain joins TRBV30 to TRBJ1-4; weak D call: TRBD1 (5 bases). Trimming cost V 2 bases and J 5 bases, with 18 bases left between them. The CDR3 loop spans 16 amino acids. The germline V gene has CDR1 GTSNPN and CDR2 SVGIG (reference sequence). CDR3 in DNA: TGTGCCTGGAGTCGGGGGGGGGAGCCCTTGAATGAAAAACTGTTTTTT. This translates into CAWSRGGEPLNEKLFF.

V is TRBV7-2 and J is TRBJ2-3, with TRBD2 identical over 8 bases. CDR3 length equals 18 residues. V gave up 1 base and J gave up 1 base; unmatched junction bases: 10. Germline loops: CDR1 SGHTA, CDR2 FQGNSA. The CDR3 spells CASSLGIDSGSGTDTQYF. Written as DNA, the CDR3 is TGTGCCAGCAGCTTAGGGATCGACAGCGGGAGCGGCACAGATACGCAGTATTTT. The whole variable domain, filled in from reference TRBV7-2 and TRBJ2-3, reads GAGVSQSPSNKVTEKGKDVELRCDPISGHTALYWYRQSLGQGLEFLIYFQGNSAPDKSGLPSDRFSAERTGGSVSTLTIQRTQQEDSAVYLCASSLGIDSGSGTDTQYFGPGTRLTVL.

The V call is TRBV6-6, the J call TRBJ2-6, with 7 bases aligning to TRBD2. The trim removed 7 bases at V and 0 bases at J, leaving 6 bases unmatched. CDR3 length equals 16 residues. Per the germline V gene, CDR1 is MNHNY and CDR2 is SVGAGI (reference sequence). CDR3 protein: CASNTPGGSGANVLTF. CDR3 nucleotide sequence: TGTGCCAGCAACACCCCGGGGGGCTCTGGGGCCAACGTCCTGACTTTC.

The genes are TRBV11-2 and TRBJ2-2; TRBD2 agrees at 8 bases. Germline V gives CDR1 SGHAT, CDR2 FQNNGV. Unmatched junction bases numbered 14, after V lost 5 bases and J lost 0 bases. The CDR3 is 19 amino acids. CDR3 bases: TGTGCCAGCAGCCAGGGTACGGGAGGGGGTTTCGCGAACACCGGGGAGCTGTTTTTT. The encoded protein is CASSQGTGGGFANTGELFF. Full variable domain (outside the CDR3, taken from reference TRBV11-2 and TRBJ2-2): EAGVAQSPRYKIIEKRQSVAFWCNPISGHATLYWYQQILGQGPKLLIQFQNNGVVDDSQLPKDRFSAERLKGVDSTLKIQPAKLEDSAVYLCASSQGTGGGFANTGELFFGEGSRLTVL.

V is TRBV5-4 and J is TRBJ1-3, with D tentatively TRBD1 (6 bases). Looked up from germline, CDR1 is SGHNT and CDR2 is YYREEE (reference sequence). This CDR3 has 15 amino acids. With 4 bases removed from V and 0 bases from J, the gap between germline ends came to 11 bases. The CDR3 sequence is CASSPDSYSGNTIYF. CDR3 in DNA: TGTGCCAGCAGCCCGGACAGTTACTCTGGAAACACCATATATTTT.

This clone appeared once. The chain recombines TRBV7-9 with TRBJ1-6, with 10 bases matching TRBD1. V lost 1 base and J lost 7; bases outside the gene matches: 13. Germline CDR1 reads SEHNR; CDR2 reads FQNEAQ (reference sequence). The CDR3 has 19 residues. CDR3 nucleotides: TGTGCCAGCAGCTTAGTCGGGCAGGGGGACAGGGGTCGGAATTCACCCCTCCACTTT. This codes for CASSLVGQGDRGRNSPLHF.

The rearrangement links TRBV18 to TRBJ2-3, with 8 bases aligning to TRBD2. CDR1 and CDR2 (germline): KGHSH, LQKENI. V shed 3 bases and J 2 bases; nucleotides not matched to a gene: 4. The CDR3 loop spans 15 amino acids. Written as DNA, the CDR3 is TGTGCCAGCTCACCGTCACTAGCGGACACAGATACGCAGTATTTT. Amino acids: CASSPSLADTDTQYF. The complete variable domain, with remaining parts taken from reference TRBV18 and TRBJ2-3, reads NAGVMQNPRHLVRRRGQEARLRCSPMKGHSHVYWYRQLPEEGLKFMVYLQKENIIDESGMPKERFSAEFPKEGPSILRIQQVVRGDSAAYFCASSPSLADTDTQYFGPGTRLTVL.

The CDR3 DNA is TGCAGCGTTGGGGGTGGAGGCCAAGAGACCCAGTACTTC. Translated, it gives CSVGGGGQETQYF. The genes are TRBV29-1 and TRBJ2-5, with TRBD2 as a possible D gene (5 bases). Trimming took 4 bases from V and 1 from J, leaving 10 bases between them. The CDR3 is 13 residues long. Germline lookup yields CDR1 SQVTM and CDR2 ANQGSEA. Using reference TRBV29-1 and TRBJ2-5 for the parts outside the CDR3, the full variable domain is SAVISQKPSRDICQRGTSLTIQCQVDSQVTMMFWYRQQPGQSLTLIATANQGSEATYESGFVIDKFPISRPNLTFSTLTVSNMSPEDSSIYLCSVGGGGQETQYFGPGTRLLVL.

The V and J genes are TRBV5-1 and TRBJ2-1; 7 bases fit TRBD1. The CDR3 is 13 residues long. The germline V gene has CDR1 SGHRS and CDR2 YFSETQ. V was pared by 4 bases and J by 8 bases, with 6 bases of the junction left unmatched. CDR3 in DNA: TGCGCCAGCAGCCTTCGACAGGGCTATGAGCAGTTCTTC. Its translation is CASSLRQGYEQFF.

The J gene is TRBJ1-4, the V gene TRBV4-3, with D maybe TRBD1 (6 bases). The CDR3 has 21 residues. Germline CDR1 reads LGHNA; CDR2 reads YSLEER. The V gene lost 0 bases and the J gene lost 4 bases, with 27 bases spanning the gap. CDR3 protein: CASSQDARGAGAKEVNEKLFF. The CDR3 DNA follows: TGCGCCAGCAGCCAAGATGCTCGAGGGGCAGGGGCTAAGGAAGTTAATGAAAAACTGTTTTTT.

The chain is built from TRBV2 and TRBJ1-1; 7 bases fit TRBD1. Germline CDR1 reads SNHLY; CDR2 reads FYNNEI. J lost 0 bases, V lost 7 bases, and 8 bases had no gene match. CDR3 size: 15 residues. CDR3 sequence: CASKGQLHMNTEAFF. Written as DNA, the CDR3 is TGTGCCAGCAAGGGACAGCTCCACATGAACACTGAAGCTTTCTTT.

The chain is built from TRBV4-1 and TRBJ1-1; TRBD1 might be the D (6 bases). Trimming removed 2 bases from V and 3 bases from J, with 13 bases in between. Germline CDR1 is MGHRA and CDR2 is YSYEKL. This CDR3 contains 15 residues. As DNA, the CDR3 is TGCGCCAGCAGCCAATCGGGGGGGCGGTACACTGAAGCTTTCTTT. Its protein is CASSQSGGRYTEAFF.

The rearrangement links TRBV18 to TRBJ2-1; TRBD2 matches at 10 bases. The CDR3 has 16 residues. Trimming took 3 bases from V and 5 from J; bases not matched to a gene: 7. Germline CDR1 is KGHSH and CDR2 is LQKENI. The CDR3 here is CASSPLGLASHNEQFF. In DNA, the CDR3 is TGTGCCAGCTCACCCTTGGGACTAGCGAGTCACAATGAGCAGTTCTTC.

Only a few counts were recorded for this clone. This chain connects TRBV2 to TRBJ2-1; 7 bases are a match to TRBD2. J lost 6 bases, V lost 5 bases, and 1 base had no gene match. The germline gives CDR1 SNHLY, CDR2 FYNNEI. CDR3 length: 12 amino acids. The CDR3 DNA is TGTGCCAGCAGTCCTAGCGGCAATGAGCAGTTCTTC. This encodes CASSPSGNEQFF.